Detailed here is one T cell receptor beta chain. There are 13 residues in the CDR3. Germline loops: CDR1 MNHEY, CDR2 SVGAGI. V lost 6 bases and J lost 8, with 16 bases in between. Profiling relied on immunoSEQ multiplex PCR, and the TCRdb table lists in-frame clones only, not all of them. The repertoire consists of 15,000 or so clones, with 80% occurring once and the leading ten covering 14%. The data stem from a study of T cell responses to AZD1222 COVID-19 vaccine. The material was peripheral blood, obtained 28 days after the second AZD1222 dose. The genes are TRBV6-5 and TRBJ1-1, with unresolved D. This TCR was sampled from an adult who received the AZD1222 COVID-19 vaccine. The CDR3 nucleotides are TGTGCCAGCAGGCAGGTCCACCCTTACGAAGCTTTCTTT. It encodes CASRQVHPYEAFF.